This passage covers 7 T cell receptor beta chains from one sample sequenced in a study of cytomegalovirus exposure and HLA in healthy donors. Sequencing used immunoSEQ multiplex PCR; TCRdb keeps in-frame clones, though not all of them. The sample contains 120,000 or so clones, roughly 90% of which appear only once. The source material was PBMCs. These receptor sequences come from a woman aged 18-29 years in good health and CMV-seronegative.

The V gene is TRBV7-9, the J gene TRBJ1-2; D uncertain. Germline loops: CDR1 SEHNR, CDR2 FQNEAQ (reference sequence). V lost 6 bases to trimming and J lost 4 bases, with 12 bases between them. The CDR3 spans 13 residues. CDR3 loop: CASSPPASYGYTF. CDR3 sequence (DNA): TGTGCCAGCAGTCCGCCCGCGAGCTATGGCTACACCTTC.

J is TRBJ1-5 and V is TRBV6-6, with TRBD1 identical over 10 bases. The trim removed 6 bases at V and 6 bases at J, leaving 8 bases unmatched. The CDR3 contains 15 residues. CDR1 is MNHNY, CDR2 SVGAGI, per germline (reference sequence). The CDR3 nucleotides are TGTGCCAGCAGAAGGGGGACAGGGGTGGGTCAGCCCCAGCATTTT. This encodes CASRRGTGVGQPQHF.

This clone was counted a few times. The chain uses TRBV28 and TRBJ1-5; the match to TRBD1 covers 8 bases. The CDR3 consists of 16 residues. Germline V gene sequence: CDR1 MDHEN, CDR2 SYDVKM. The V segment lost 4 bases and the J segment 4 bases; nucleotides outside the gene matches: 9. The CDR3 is CASSSAQGAWNQPQHF. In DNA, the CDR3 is TGTGCCAGCAGTTCCGCTCAGGGGGCGTGGAATCAGCCCCAGCATTTT. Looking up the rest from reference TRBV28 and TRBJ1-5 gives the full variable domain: DVKVTQSSRYLVKRTGEKVFLECVQDMDHENMFWYRQDPGLGLRLIYFSYDVKMKEKGDIPEGYSVSREKKERFSLILESASTNQTSMYLCASSSAQGAWNQPQHFGDGTRLSIL.

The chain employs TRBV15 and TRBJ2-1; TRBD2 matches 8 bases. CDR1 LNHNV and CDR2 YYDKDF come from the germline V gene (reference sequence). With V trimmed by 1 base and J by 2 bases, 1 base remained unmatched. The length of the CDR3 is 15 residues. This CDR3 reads CATSRGAGAYNEQFF. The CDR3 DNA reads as TGTGCCACCAGCAGAGGAGCGGGGGCCTACAATGAGCAGTTCTTC.

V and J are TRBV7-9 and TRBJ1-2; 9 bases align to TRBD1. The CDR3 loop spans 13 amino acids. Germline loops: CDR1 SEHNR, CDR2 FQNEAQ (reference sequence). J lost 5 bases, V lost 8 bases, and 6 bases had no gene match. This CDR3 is CASRGQGPYGYTF. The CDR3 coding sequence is TGTGCCAGCCGGGGACAGGGCCCGTATGGCTACACCTTC. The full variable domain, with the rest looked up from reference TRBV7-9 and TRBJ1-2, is DTGVSQNPRHKITKRGQNVTFRCDPISEHNRLYWYRQTLGQGPEFLTYFQNEAQLEKSRLLSDRFSAERPKGSFSTLEIQRTEQGDSAMYLCASRGQGPYGYTFGSGTRLTVV.

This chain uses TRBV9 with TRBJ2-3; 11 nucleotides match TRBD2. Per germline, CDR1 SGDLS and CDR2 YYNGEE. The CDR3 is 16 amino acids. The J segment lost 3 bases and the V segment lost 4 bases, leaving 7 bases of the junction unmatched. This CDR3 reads CASSSPGTSGTDTQYF. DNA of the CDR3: TGTGCCAGCAGCTCCCCCGGGACTAGCGGAACAGATACGCAGTATTTT.

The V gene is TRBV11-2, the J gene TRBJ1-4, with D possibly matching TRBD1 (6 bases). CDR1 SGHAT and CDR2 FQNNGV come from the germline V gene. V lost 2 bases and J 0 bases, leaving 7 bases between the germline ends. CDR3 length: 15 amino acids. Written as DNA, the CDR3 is TGTGCCAGCAGCTTAAACAGGGCAACTAATGAAAAACTGTTTTTT. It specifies CASSLNRATNEKLFF.